This T cell receptor beta chain is drawn from a study of T cells in Graves' hyperthyroidism and ophthalmopathy. For the study at large: Staff took peripheral blood when the initial diagnosis was made, before any treatment began. The study's findings and limits: In blood, most of the thyroid clonotypes expanded above 0.001 were also present. Ophthalmopathy was separated from stable hyperthyroidism by a 13 V-J model.

Turning to this clonotype: The target antigen is unknown.

Amplification of TCR beta CDR3 regions used RNA as the template. A first-round RT-PCR of the TCR CDR3 used the HTBI primer set. MiXCR was run by TCRdb on the multiplex PCR reads, yielding one entry per CDR3 protein. The repertoire holds under 350,000 distinct CDR3 sequences, approximately 26% seen once, with over 25% in the top ten. Patients were excluded because of uncontrolled infection, other autoimmune disease, pregnancy or lactation. Trimming cost V 10 bases and J 1 base, with 13 bases left between them. There are 14 residues in the CDR3. Germline CDR1 SEHNR, CDR2 FQNEAQ (reference sequence). This chain joins TRBV7-9 and TRBJ2-2; D ambiguous. The sequence came from a man in his forties with Graves' hyperthyroidism that later progressed to Graves' ophthalmopathy. The sequenced sample was blood. The CDR3 sequence: CATSFWGNTGELFF. CDR3 DNA: TGTGCCACCTCTTTCTGGGGGAACACCGGGGAGCTGTTTTTT.